The source of this T cell receptor (beta chain) is a study of beta chain features in type 1 diabetes. The CDR3 consists of 14 residues. CDR1 is MNHEY and CDR2 is SMNVEV in the germline V gene (reference sequence). V gave up 5 bases and J gave up 6 bases, with 16 bases separating them. This clone was observed a few times. The isolated RNA, all of it, was reverse transcribed, so expressed TCRB transcripts were what got sequenced. Assay used: immunoSEQ multiplex PCR; TCRdb lists only in-frame clones, some missing. The sample lists 400,000 to 600,000 clones, about 29% occurring once. This chain connects TRBV27 to TRBJ1-1, with a weak D call TRBD1 (6 bases). The TCR was taken from a man between 18 and 29 years old in good health. The material sequenced was naive CD4+ T cells from blood. The CDR3 spells CASSKHTGLAEAFF. The CDR3 DNA is TGTGCCAGCAGTAAACATACAGGGTTGGCTGAAGCTTTCTTT.